This entry lists 17 T cell receptor beta chains sequenced from one sample in a study of shared clonotypes between healthy human individuals. Repertoires were generated with immunoSEQ multiplex PCR, while TCRdb's copy carries only in-frame clones and drops some. Of approximately 1.4 million clones listed, approximately 98% are singletons. Sequenced input: naive CD4+ T cells sorted from blood. As for subset: CD45RA+ positively selected. These TCRs come from a man aged 25-45 years in good health.

The chain joins TRBV13 to TRBJ2-1; D may be TRBD1 (6 bases). Germline CDR1 is PRHDT and CDR2 is FYEKMQ (reference sequence). The CDR3 is made up of 15 amino acids. With 5 bases removed from V and 9 bases from J, the gap between germline ends came to 20 bases. DNA for the CDR3: TGTGCCAGCAGCAATACCGCCCCACCCAGGGGTGAGCAGTTCTTC. Its protein is CASSNTAPPRGEQFF.

This rearrangement joins TRBV28 to TRBJ1-3; D gene unclear. CDR1 MDHEN and CDR2 SYDVKM come from the germline V gene. The CDR3 is made up of 12 amino acids. Trimming stripped 8 bases from V and 5 bases from J, with 10 bases between. CDR3 sequence reads: CASGLIRNTIYF. For the CDR3, the DNA is TGTGCCAGCGGATTGATTAGAAACACCATATATTTT.

The chain links TRBV18 to TRBJ2-7, with D possibly being TRBD2 (5 bases). The CDR3 extends over 14 amino acids. V dropped 0 bases and J dropped 5 bases, with 11 bases sitting between them. Germline V gene sequence: CDR1 KGHSH, CDR2 LQKENI. The CDR3 here is CASSPPDFGNEQYF. The CDR3 nucleotides are TGTGCCAGCTCACCACCGGATTTCGGGAACGAGCAGTACTTC.

The V call is TRBV25-1, the J call TRBJ2-5, with D unclear. Germline V gives CDR1 MGHDK, CDR2 SYGVNS. The V gene lost 7 bases and the J gene lost 5 bases, with 11 bases spanning the gap. This CDR3 is 12 amino acids long. CDR3 amino acids: CASTTPEETQYF. CDR3 sequence (DNA): TGTGCCAGCACCACTCCAGAGGAGACCCAGTACTTC.

The rearrangement joins TRBV28 to TRBJ2-2; 12 nucleotides match TRBD2. Germline CDR1 reads MDHEN; CDR2 reads SYDVKM. CDR3 length: 17 residues. J lost 6 bases, V lost 3 bases, and 8 bases had no gene match. CDR3 region: CASSFLTSGRLSGELFF. The CDR3 coding sequence is TGTGCCAGCAGTTTCCTGACTAGCGGGAGACTCTCCGGGGAGCTGTTTTTT.

The chain carries TRBV27 and TRBJ2-1, with TRBD2 as a possible D gene (8 bases). The germline V gene encodes CDR1 MNHEY and CDR2 SMNVEV (reference sequence). The CDR3 is 16 residues long. Trimming took 7 bases from V and 4 from J, leaving 20 bases between them. DNA of the CDR3: TGTGCCAGCACTCCTCAGGGGGGACTAGGATACAATGAGCAGTTCTTC. Its translation is CASTPQGGLGYNEQFF.

The chain has TRBV7-9 and TRBJ2-1; 10 positions agree with TRBD2. This CDR3 region has 15 residues. J gave up 9 bases and V 1 base, and 6 bases lay outside the gene matches. Germline V gene data show CDR1 as SEHNR and CDR2 as FQNEAQ (reference sequence). The CDR3: CASSLGSSGRTEQFF. The CDR3, as DNA: TGTGCCAGCAGCTTAGGATCTAGCGGGAGAACTGAGCAGTTCTTC. Based on the CDR3 plus reference TRBV7-9 and TRBJ2-1, the full variable domain is DTGVSQNPRHKITKRGQNVTFRCDPISEHNRLYWYRQTLGQGPEFLTYFQNEAQLEKSRLLSDRFSAERPKGSFSTLEIQRTEQGDSAMYLCASSLGSSGRTEQFFGPGTRLTVL.

The V and J genes are TRBV29-1 and TRBJ2-1; TRBD2 agrees at 11 bases. Trimming at V came to 5 bases and at J to 9 bases, leaving 6 bases not matched to a gene. From germline, CDR1 is SQVTM and CDR2 ANQGSEA. The CDR3 covers 13 residues. Written as DNA, the CDR3 is TGCAGCGTTTTTAGCGGGAGGGCCAGTGAGCAGTTCTTC. This sequence encodes CSVFSGRASEQFF.

V and J are TRBV27 and TRBJ2-1; no clear D. This CDR3 region has 15 residues. Per germline, CDR1 MNHEY and CDR2 SMNVEV (reference sequence). Trimming pared 2 bases from V and 4 bases from J, leaving 12 bases between. DNA for the CDR3: TGTGCCAGCAGTTTAAGGCGTCCACCTTACAATGAGCAGTTCTTC. Translating gives CASSLRRPPYNEQFF.

V usage is TRBV18 and J usage is TRBJ1-5; 7 bases are shared with TRBD1. Looked up from germline, CDR1 is KGHSH and CDR2 is LQKENI. The CDR3 has 15 amino acids. The V segment lost 3 bases and the J segment 5 bases; nucleotides outside the gene matches: 7. The CDR3 nucleotides are TGTGCCAGCTCACCCCCTGGGACAGTTGATCAGCCCCAGCATTTT. Its protein product is CASSPPGTVDQPQHF. The whole variable domain, filled in from reference TRBV18 and TRBJ1-5, reads NAGVMQNPRHLVRRRGQEARLRCSPMKGHSHVYWYRQLPEEGLKFMVYLQKENIIDESGMPKERFSAEFPKEGPSILRIQQVVRGDSAAYFCASSPPGTVDQPQHFGDGTRLSIL.

The rearrangement joins TRBV28 to TRBJ1-1; tentative D call: TRBD1 (5 bases). The CDR3 sequence is 12 residues long. V lost 3 bases to trimming and J lost 7 bases, with 9 bases between them. Germline V gives CDR1 MDHEN, CDR2 SYDVKM. The CDR3 region is CASSFGTFEAFF. The CDR3 nucleotides are TGTGCCAGCAGTTTTGGGACCTTTGAAGCTTTCTTT.

The chain is built from TRBV14 and TRBJ1-2; maybe TRBD1 (5 bases). Germline loops: CDR1 SGHDN, CDR2 FVKESK. Trimming cost V 4 bases and J 8 bases, with 14 bases left between them. CDR3 size: 13 residues. The CDR3 protein is CASSRARVRGYTF. As DNA, the CDR3 is TGTGCCAGCAGCCGAGCCAGGGTGAGAGGCTACACCTTC.

A word on this clone: The junction departs from the called germline gene at one end, perhaps through a read error. This sequence joins TRBV18 and TRBJ2-5; D uncertain. The CDR3 loop spans 13 amino acids. Germline CDR1 reads KGHSH; CDR2 reads LQKENI. The CDR3 spells CASAPKPTETQYF. CDR3 in DNA: TGTGCCAGCGCACCTAAACCCACGGAGACCCAGTACTTC.

This clone was seen once. The V and J genes are TRBV9 and TRBJ2-3, with D perhaps matching TRBD1 (7 bases). Germline assignment: CDR1 SGDLS and CDR2 YYNGEE. This CDR3 has 15 residues. The V gene lost 0 bases and the J gene lost 6 bases, with 14 bases spanning the gap. The CDR3, as DNA: TGTGCCAGCAGCGTAGGCTCAGGGGGGTTGGATACGCAGTATTTT. Protein: CASSVGSGGLDTQYF.

This sequence joins TRBV5-6 and TRBJ1-5; the D gene is possibly TRBD1 (5 bases). The germline V gene encodes CDR1 SGHDT and CDR2 YYEEEE. V lost 0 bases and J 3 bases, leaving 10 bases between the germline ends. The CDR3 totals 15 residues. DNA for the CDR3: TGTGCCAGCAGCTTGGAAGGGGTGGCCAATCAGCCCCAGCATTTT. This codes for CASSLEGVANQPQHF.

This CDR3 is CASSAGLAGDTQYF. CDR3 DNA: TGTGCCAGCAGCGCCGGACTAGCGGGAGATACGCAGTATTTT. The V gene is TRBV6-6, the J gene TRBJ2-3; 11 bases are a match to TRBD2. Germline CDR1 is MNHNY and CDR2 is SVGAGI (reference sequence). After removal of 6 bases from V and 5 bases from J, the junction contained 4 bases not matched to a gene. The CDR3 consists of 14 residues.

This sequence joins TRBV7-6 and TRBJ1-5; 9 positions agree with TRBD1. Germline assignment: CDR1 SGHVS and CDR2 FNYEAQ. The CDR3 runs to 19 residues. Unmatched junction bases numbered 13, after V lost 4 bases and J lost 0 bases. The CDR3 DNA sequence: TGTGCCAGCAGCTCCCACGCCGACAGGGGGTCATATAGCAATCAGCCCCAGCATTTT. Amino acids: CASSSHADRGSYSNQPQHF.